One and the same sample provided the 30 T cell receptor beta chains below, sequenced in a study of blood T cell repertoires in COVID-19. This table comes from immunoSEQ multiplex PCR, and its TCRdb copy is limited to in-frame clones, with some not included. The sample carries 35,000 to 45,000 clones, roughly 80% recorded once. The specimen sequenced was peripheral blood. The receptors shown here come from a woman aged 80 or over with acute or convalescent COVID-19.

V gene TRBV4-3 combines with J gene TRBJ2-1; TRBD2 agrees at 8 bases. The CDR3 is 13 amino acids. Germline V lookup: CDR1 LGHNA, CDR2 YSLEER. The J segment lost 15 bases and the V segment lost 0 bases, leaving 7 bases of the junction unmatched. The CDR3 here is CASSQEPAGVGFF. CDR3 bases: TGCGCCAGCAGCCAAGAACCAGCGGGAGTGGGGTTCTTC.

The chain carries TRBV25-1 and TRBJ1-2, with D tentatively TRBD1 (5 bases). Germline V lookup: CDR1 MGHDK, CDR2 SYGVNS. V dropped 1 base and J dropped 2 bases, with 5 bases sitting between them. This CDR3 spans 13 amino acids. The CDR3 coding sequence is TGTGCCAGCAGTGAATCAGGGAACTATGGCTACACCTTC. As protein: CASSESGNYGYTF.

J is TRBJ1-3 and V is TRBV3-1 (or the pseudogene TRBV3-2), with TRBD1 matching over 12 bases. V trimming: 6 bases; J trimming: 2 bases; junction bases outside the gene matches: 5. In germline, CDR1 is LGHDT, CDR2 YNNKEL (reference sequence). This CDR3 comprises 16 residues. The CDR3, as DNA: TGTGCCAGCAGACTCGGGACAGGGGGCACTGGAAACACCATATATTTT. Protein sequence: CASRLGTGGTGNTIYF.

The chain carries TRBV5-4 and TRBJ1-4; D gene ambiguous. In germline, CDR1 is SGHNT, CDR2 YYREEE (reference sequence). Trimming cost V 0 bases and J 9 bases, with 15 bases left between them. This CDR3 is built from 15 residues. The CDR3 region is CASSLGGGPAQKLFF. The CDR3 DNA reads TGTGCCAGCAGCTTGGGCGGAGGGCCCGCCCAAAAACTGTTTTTT. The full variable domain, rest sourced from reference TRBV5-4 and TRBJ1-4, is ETGVTQSPTHLIKTRGQQVTLRCSSQSGHNTVSWYQQALGQGPQFIFQYYREEENGRGNFPPRFSGLQFPNYSSELNVNALELDDSALYLCASSLGGGPAQKLFFGSGTQLSVL.

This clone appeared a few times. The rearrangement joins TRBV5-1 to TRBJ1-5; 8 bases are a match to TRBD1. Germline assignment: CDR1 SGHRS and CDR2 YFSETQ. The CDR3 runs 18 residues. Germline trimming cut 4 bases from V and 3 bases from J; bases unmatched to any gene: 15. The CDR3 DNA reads TGCGCCAGCAGCCCTGGACAGGGAACAACCACTTCCAATCAGCCCCAGCATTTT. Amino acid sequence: CASSPGQGTTTSNQPQHF. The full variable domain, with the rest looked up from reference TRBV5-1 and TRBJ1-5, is KAGVTQTPRYLIKTRGQQVTLSCSPISGHRSVSWYQQTPGQGLQFLFEYFSETQRNKGNFPGRFSGRQFSNSRSEMNVSTLELGDSALYLCASSPGQGTTTSNQPQHFGDGTRLSIL.

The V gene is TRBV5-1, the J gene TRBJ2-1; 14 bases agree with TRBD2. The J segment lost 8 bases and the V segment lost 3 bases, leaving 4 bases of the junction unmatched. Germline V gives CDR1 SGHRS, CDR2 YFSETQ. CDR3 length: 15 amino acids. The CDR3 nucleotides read TGCGCCAGCAGCTCGGGACTAGCGGGAGATGATGAGCAGTTCTTC. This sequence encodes CASSSGLAGDDEQFF. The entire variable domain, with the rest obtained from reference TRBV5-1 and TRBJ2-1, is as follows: KAGVTQTPRYLIKTRGQQVTLSCSPISGHRSVSWYQQTPGQGLQFLFEYFSETQRNKGNFPGRFSGRQFSNSRSEMNVSTLELGDSALYLCASSSGLAGDDEQFFGPGTRLTVL.

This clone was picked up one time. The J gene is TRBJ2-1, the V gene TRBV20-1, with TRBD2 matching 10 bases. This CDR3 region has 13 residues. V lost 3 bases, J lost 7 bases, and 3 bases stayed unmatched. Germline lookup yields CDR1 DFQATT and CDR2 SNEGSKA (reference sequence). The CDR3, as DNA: TGCAGTGCTAGTAGGACTAGCGGAAATGAGCAGTTCTTC. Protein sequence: CSASRTSGNEQFF.

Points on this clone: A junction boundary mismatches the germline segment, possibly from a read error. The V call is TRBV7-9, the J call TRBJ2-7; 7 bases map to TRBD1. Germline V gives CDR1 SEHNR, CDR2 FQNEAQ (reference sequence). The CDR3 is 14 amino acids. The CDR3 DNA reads TGTGCCAGCAGCCCCGAGGGCCTCCGGGACAGCTTAGACTTC. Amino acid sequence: CASSPEGLRDSLDF.

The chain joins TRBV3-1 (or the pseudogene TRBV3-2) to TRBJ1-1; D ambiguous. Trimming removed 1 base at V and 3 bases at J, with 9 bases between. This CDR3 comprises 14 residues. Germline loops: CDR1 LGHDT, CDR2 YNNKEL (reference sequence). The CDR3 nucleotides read TGTGCCAGCAGCCAAGGTCGGTCACACACTGAAGCTTTCTTT. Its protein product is CASSQGRSHTEAFF.

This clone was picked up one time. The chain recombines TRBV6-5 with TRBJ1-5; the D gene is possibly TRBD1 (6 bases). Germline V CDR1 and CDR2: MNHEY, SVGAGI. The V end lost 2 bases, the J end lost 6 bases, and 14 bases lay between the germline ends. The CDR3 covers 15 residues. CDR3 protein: CASSYDGGGSQPQHF. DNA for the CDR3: TGTGCCAGCAGTTACGACGGGGGCGGGAGTCAGCCCCAGCATTTT.

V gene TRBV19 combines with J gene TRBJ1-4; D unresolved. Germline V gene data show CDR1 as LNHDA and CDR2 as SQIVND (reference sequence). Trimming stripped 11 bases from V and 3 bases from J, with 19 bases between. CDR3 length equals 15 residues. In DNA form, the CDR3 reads TGTGCCTGTACGGCAGGCCTGGCGCCTAATGAAAAACTGTTTTTT. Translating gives CACTAGLAPNEKLFF.

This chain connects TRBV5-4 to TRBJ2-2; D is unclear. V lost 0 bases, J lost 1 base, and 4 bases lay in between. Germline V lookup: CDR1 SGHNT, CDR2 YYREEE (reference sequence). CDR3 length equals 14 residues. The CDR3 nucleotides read TGTGCCAGCAGCTTGGGCGGGAACACCGGGGAGCTGTTTTTT. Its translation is CASSLGGNTGELFF.

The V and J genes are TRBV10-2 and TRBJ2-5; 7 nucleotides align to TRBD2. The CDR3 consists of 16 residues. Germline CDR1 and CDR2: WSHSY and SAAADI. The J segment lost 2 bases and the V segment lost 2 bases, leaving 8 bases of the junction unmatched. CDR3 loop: CASSEEPAGRQETQYF. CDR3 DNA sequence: TGCGCCAGCAGTGAGGAGCCAGCGGGGCGGCAAGAGACCCAGTACTTC.

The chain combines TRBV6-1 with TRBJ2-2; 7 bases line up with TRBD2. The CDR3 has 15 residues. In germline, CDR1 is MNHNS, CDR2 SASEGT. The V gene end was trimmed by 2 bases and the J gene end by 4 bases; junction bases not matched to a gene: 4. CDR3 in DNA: TGTGCCAGCAGTGAAATCGGGGAGGGCACCGGGGAGCTGTTTTTT. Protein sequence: CASSEIGEGTGELFF.

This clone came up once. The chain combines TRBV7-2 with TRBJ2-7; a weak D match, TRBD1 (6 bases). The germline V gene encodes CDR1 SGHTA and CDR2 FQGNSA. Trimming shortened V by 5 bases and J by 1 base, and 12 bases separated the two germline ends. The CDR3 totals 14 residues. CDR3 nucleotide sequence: TGTGCCAGCAGCCTAGGACAGCCTTCCTACGAGCAGTACTTC. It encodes CASSLGQPSYEQYF. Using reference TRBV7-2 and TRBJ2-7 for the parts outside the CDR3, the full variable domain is GAGVSQSPSNKVTEKGKDVELRCDPISGHTALYWYRQSLGQGLEFLIYFQGNSAPDKSGLPSDRFSAERTGGSVSTLTIQRTQQEDSAVYLCASSLGQPSYEQYFGPGTRLTVT.

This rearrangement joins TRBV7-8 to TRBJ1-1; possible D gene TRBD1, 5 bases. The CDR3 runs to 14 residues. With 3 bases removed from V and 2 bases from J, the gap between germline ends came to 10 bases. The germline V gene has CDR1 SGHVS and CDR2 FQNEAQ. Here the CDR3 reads CASSFQGGNTEAFF. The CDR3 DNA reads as TGTGCCAGCAGCTTCCAGGGTGGTAACACTGAAGCTTTCTTT.

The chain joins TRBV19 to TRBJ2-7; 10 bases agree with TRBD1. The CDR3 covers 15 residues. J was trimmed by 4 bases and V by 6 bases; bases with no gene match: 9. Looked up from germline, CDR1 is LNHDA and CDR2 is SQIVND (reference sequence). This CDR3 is CASSLTGTGDYEQYF. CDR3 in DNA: TGTGCCAGTAGCCTTACCGGGACAGGGGATTACGAGCAGTACTTC.

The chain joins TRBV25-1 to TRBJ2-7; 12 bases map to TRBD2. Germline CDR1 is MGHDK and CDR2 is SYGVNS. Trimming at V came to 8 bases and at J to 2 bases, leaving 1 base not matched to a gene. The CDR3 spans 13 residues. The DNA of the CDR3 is TGTGCCAGCGCTAGCGGGAGGGCCTACGAGCAGTACTTC. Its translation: CASASGRAYEQYF.

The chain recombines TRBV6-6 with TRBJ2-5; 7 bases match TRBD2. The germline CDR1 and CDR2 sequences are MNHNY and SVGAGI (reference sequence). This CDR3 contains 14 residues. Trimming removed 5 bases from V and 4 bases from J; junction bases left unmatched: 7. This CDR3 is CASSRAGPPETQYF. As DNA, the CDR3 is TGTGCCAGCAGTCGAGCGGGACCCCCAGAGACCCAGTACTTC.

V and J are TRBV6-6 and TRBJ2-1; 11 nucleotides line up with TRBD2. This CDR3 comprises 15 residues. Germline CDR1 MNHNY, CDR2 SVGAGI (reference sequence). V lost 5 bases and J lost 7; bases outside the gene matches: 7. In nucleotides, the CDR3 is TGTGCCAGCAGTCCTTTTACTAGCGGGGGAAATGAGCAGTTCTTC. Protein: CASSPFTSGGNEQFF.

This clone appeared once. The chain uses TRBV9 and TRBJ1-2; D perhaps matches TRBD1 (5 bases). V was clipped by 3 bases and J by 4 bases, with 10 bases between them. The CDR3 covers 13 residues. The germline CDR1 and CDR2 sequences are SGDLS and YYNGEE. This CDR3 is CASSEGILYGYTF. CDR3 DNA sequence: TGTGCCAGCAGCGAGGGGATCCTCTATGGCTACACCTTC.

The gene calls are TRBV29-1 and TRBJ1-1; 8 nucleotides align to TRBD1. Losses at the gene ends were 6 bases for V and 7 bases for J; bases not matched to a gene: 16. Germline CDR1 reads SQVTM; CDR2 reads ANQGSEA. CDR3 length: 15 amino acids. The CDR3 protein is CSVGTGGGRRVEAFF. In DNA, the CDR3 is TGCAGCGTGGGGACAGGAGGAGGACGACGCGTTGAAGCTTTCTTT. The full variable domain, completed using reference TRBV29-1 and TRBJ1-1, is SAVISQKPSRDICQRGTSLTIQCQVDSQVTMMFWYRQQPGQSLTLIATANQGSEATYESGFVIDKFPISRPNLTFSTLTVSNMSPEDSSIYLCSVGTGGGRRVEAFFGQGTRLTVV.

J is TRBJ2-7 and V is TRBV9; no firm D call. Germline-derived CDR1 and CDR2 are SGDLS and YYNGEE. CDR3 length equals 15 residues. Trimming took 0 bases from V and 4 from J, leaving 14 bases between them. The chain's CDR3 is CASSVGTAAAYEQYF. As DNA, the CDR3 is TGTGCCAGCAGCGTAGGAACGGCGGCCGCGTACGAGCAGTACTTC.

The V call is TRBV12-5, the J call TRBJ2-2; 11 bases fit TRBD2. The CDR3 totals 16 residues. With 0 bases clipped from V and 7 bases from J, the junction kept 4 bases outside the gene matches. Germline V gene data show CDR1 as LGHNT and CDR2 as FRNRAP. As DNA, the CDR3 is TGTGCTAGTGGTTTGGTACTAGCGGGAGTGGTCGGGGAGCTGTTTTTT. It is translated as CASGLVLAGVVGELFF.

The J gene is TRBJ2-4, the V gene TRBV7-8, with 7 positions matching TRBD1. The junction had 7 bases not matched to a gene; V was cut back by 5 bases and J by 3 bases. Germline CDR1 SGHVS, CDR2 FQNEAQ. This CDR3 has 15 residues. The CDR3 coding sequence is TGTGCCAGCAGCGGCCACAGGGGCGGCAAAAACATTCAGTACTTC. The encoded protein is CASSGHRGGKNIQYF. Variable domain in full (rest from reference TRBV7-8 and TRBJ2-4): GAGVSQSPRYKVAKRGQDVALRCDPISGHVSLFWYQQALGQGPEFLTYFQNEAQLDKSGLPSDRFFAERPEGSVSTLKIQRTQQEDSAVYLCASSGHRGGKNIQYFGAGTRLSVL.

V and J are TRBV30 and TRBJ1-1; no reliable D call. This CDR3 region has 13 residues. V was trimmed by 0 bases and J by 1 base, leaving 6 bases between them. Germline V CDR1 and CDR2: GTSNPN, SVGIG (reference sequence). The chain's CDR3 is CAWSVSPNTEAFF. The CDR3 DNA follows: TGTGCCTGGAGTGTCAGTCCGAACACTGAAGCTTTCTTT.

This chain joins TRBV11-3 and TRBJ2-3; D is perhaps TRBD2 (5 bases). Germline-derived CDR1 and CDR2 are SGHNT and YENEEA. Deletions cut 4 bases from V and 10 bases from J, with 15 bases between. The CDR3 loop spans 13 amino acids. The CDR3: CASSSDRSEAQYF. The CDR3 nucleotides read TGTGCCAGCAGCTCCGACCGTTCGGAGGCGCAGTATTTT.

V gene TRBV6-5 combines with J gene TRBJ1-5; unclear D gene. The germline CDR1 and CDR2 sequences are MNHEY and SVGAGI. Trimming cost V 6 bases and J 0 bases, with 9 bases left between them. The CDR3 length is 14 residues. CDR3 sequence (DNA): TGTGCCAGCAGCCCCGACATTAGCAATCAGCCCCAGCATTTT. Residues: CASSPDISNQPQHF.

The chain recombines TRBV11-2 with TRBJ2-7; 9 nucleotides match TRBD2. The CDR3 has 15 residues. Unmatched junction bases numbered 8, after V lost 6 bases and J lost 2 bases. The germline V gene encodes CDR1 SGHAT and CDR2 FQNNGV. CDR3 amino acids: CASRPGLAGTYEQYF. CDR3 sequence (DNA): TGTGCCAGCAGGCCGGGGCTAGCGGGAACCTACGAGCAGTACTTC. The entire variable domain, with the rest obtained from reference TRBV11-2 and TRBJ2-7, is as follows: EAGVAQSPRYKIIEKRQSVAFWCNPISGHATLYWYQQILGQGPKLLIQFQNNGVVDDSQLPKDRFSAERLKGVDSTLKIQPAKLEDSAVYLCASRPGLAGTYEQYFGPGTRLTVT.

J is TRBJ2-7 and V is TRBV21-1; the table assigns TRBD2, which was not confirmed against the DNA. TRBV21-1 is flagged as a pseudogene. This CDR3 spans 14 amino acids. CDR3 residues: CASSSKGLSGEQYF. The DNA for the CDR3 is TGTGCCAGCAGCTCAAAAGGCTTGAGCGGCGAGCAGTACTTC.